This T cell receptor beta chain is from a study of cytomegalovirus exposure and HLA in healthy donors. Both 60 Vbeta primers and 13 Jbeta primers went into the PCR. Libraries were prepared by immunoSEQ multiplex PCR; TCRdb keeps only in-frame clonotypes and omits some of them. The sample has 100,000 to 150,000 clones, about 70% seen once. Germline CDR1 SEHNR, CDR2 FQNEAQ (reference sequence). The CDR3 totals 16 residues. After removal of 1 base from V and 0 bases from J, the junction contained 4 bases not matched to a gene. The TCR comes from a woman aged 55 to 70 in good health and CMV-seropositive. The sample taken for sequencing was PBMCs. The chain has TRBV7-9 and TRBJ2-3, with TRBD2 identical over 7 bases. The DNA of the CDR3 is TGTGCCAGCAGCTTAGGGGAAGCGGGAAGCACAGATACGCAGTATTTT. Protein: CASSLGEAGSTDTQYF.